This section outlines one T cell receptor (beta chain) sequence together with its context. The target antigen is unknown. The junction differs from germline at one of its ends, possibly a read error. These data originate in a study of T cells in Graves' hyperthyroidism and ophthalmopathy. TCR beta CDR3 regions were amplified from RNA. A set of HTBI primers served as the primers for a first-round RT-PCR of the TCR CDR3. TCRdb fed the multiplex PCR reads into MiXCR, producing one record per CDR3 protein. The sample lists around 760,000 distinct CDR3 sequences, roughly 32% occurring once. The CDR3 runs to 15 residues. Germline V gene data show CDR1 as SNHLY and CDR2 as FYNNEI. The study's findings and limits: The model anticipated ophthalmopathy a median approximately 6.7 months pre-onset.

Any patient presenting with uncontrolled infection, other autoimmune disease, pregnancy or lactation was left out. On the basis of clinical symptoms, serum thyroxine and TRAb, thyroid ultrasound and orbital computed tomography, diagnoses were made. The TCR was taken from a woman between 40 and 55 years old with Graves' hyperthyroidism. The source material was blood. V and J are TRBV2 and TRBJ1-1; weak D call: TRBD1 (5 bases). The CDR3 sequence is CAISEGRIMNTEAFF. CDR3 bases: TGTGCCATCAGTGAGGGACGGATCATGAACACTGAAGCTTTCTTT.